Presented here are 26 T cell receptor beta chains from one specimen sequenced in a study of T cell responses to AZD1222 COVID-19 vaccine. The repertoire was sequenced with immunoSEQ multiplex PCR; TCRdb's copy has only in-frame clones and lacks some. The profile shows some 160,000 clones, 88% of them singletons. This specimen was peripheral blood, taken on day 0 of AZD1222 vaccination. The receptor set was obtained from an adult in good health.

The chain has TRBV27 and TRBJ1-5; TRBD1 agrees at 7 bases. CDR1 MNHEY and CDR2 SMNVEV come from the germline V gene (reference sequence). The CDR3 consists of 17 residues. V was clipped by 3 bases and J by 7 bases; unmatched bases: 15. CDR3 in amino acids: CASSFKSLRGRMQPQHF. The CDR3 DNA is TGTGCCAGCAGTTTCAAATCCTTAAGGGGGCGCATGCAGCCCCAGCATTTT.

The CDR3 loop is CASSPFTGTYSNQPQHF. The CDR3 coding sequence is TGTGCCAGCAGTCCTTTTACGGGAACCTATAGCAATCAGCCCCAGCATTTT. The V and J genes are TRBV7-2 and TRBJ1-5; D is unresolved. This CDR3 has 17 residues. Germline CDR1 SGHTA, CDR2 FQGNSA. Trimming shortened V by 6 bases and J by 0 bases, and 18 bases separated the two germline ends.

The rearrangement uses TRBV25-1 and TRBJ2-2; D perhaps matches TRBD1 (6 bases). Germline CDR1 is MGHDK and CDR2 is SYGVNS. CDR3 length: 16 amino acids. V lost 3 bases, J lost 1 base, and 12 bases lay in between. The CDR3 region has the DNA TGTGCCAGCAGTGATAACAGGGCTAAGAACACCGGGGAGCTGTTTTTT. Encoded protein: CASSDNRAKNTGELFF.

The chain carries TRBV24-1 and TRBJ1-4, with 8 bases aligning to TRBD1. Germline lookup yields CDR1 KGHDR and CDR2 SFDVKD. The CDR3 runs to 12 residues. The V segment lost 9 bases and the J segment 7 bases; nucleotides outside the gene matches: 3. The CDR3 region is CATGDRTEKLFF. For the CDR3, the DNA is TGTGCCACCGGGGACAGGACTGAAAAACTGTTTTTT.

This chain links TRBV6-5 with TRBJ2-7; tentatively, D is TRBD1 (6 bases). Trimming cost V 7 bases and J 3 bases, with 10 bases left between them. The CDR3 has 12 residues. Per germline, CDR1 MNHEY and CDR2 SVGAGI. CDR3: CASKEGGYEQYF. The DNA for the CDR3 is TGTGCCAGCAAAGAAGGGGGCTACGAGCAGTACTTC.

The V gene is TRBV2, the J gene TRBJ2-5; the match to TRBD2 covers 14 bases. The germline V gene encodes CDR1 SNHLY and CDR2 FYNNEI. The length of the CDR3 is 18 residues. J gave up 5 bases and V 6 bases, and 14 bases lay outside the gene matches. The CDR3 region has the DNA TGTGCCAGCAGCGGACCGGGACTAGCGGGAGAAGGATTCGAGACCCAGTACTTC. Residues: CASSGPGLAGEGFETQYF.

The chain uses TRBV6-5 and TRBJ1-5; 10 bases match TRBD1. The CDR3 is made up of 15 amino acids. With V trimmed by 5 bases and J by 7 bases, 8 bases remained unmatched. The germline gives CDR1 MNHEY, CDR2 SVGAGI. CDR3: CASSQSTGGRQPQHF. CDR3 sequence (DNA): TGTGCCAGCAGTCAATCGACAGGGGGCCGACAGCCCCAGCATTTT.

The V and J genes are TRBV6-5 and TRBJ2-7; D gene uncertain. The V and J ends lost 5 bases and 6 bases respectively, with 14 bases between them. Germline CDR1 is MNHEY and CDR2 is SVGAGI. The length of the CDR3 is 13 residues. The CDR3 reads CASSNHEAAEQYF. CDR3 in DNA: TGTGCCAGCAGTAACCACGAGGCGGCCGAGCAGTACTTC.

This chain joins TRBV4-3 and TRBJ1-1, with 9 bases matching TRBD1. With 4 bases clipped from V and 4 bases from J, the junction kept 16 bases outside the gene matches. The germline V gene has CDR1 LGHNA and CDR2 YSLEER. This CDR3 spans 18 amino acids. The CDR3 coding sequence is TGCGCCAGCAGCCCAAACCCCACCCAGGGACAGGGATCCACTGAAGCTTTCTTT. It is translated as CASSPNPTQGQGSTEAFF.

CDR3 bases: TGTGCCAGCAGCTTAGCCGGACAGGTCGGTTACGAGCAGTACTTC. It yields the protein CASSLAGQVGYEQYF. The J gene is TRBJ2-7, the V gene TRBV7-6; 7 nucleotides agree with TRBD1. Germline assignment: CDR1 SGHVS and CDR2 FNYEAQ. The CDR3 totals 15 residues. V shed 0 bases, J shed 4 bases, and the junction held 6 bases outside the gene matches. Combining the CDR3 with reference TRBV7-6 and TRBJ2-7 gives the whole variable domain GAGVSQSPRYKVTKRGQDVALRCDPISGHVSLYWYRQALGQGPEFLTYFNYEAQQDKSGLPNDRFSAERPEGSISTLTIQRTEQRDSAMYRCASSLAGQVGYEQYFGPGTRLTVT.

For this clone: The same CDR3 can be traced to other DNA sequences in this sample. This chain links TRBV12-3 or TRBV12-4 with TRBJ1-1; D remains unclear. Trimming shortened V by 3 bases and J by 3 bases, and 2 bases separated the two germline ends. The CDR3 contains 11 residues. CDR3 sequence reads: CASSLHTEAFF. The CDR3 bases are TGTGCCAGCAGTTTGCACACTGAAGCTTTCTTT.

In this sample, this clone turned up once. V and J are TRBV15 and TRBJ2-7; D unclear. Trimming took off 4 bases at V and 5 bases at J, with 9 bases between the two ends. Per the germline V gene, CDR1 is LNHNV and CDR2 is YYDKDF (reference sequence). The length of the CDR3 is 12 residues. The CDR3 region is CATSTWGDEQYF. Written as DNA, the CDR3 is TGTGCCACCAGCACCTGGGGTGACGAGCAGTACTTC.

The chain employs TRBV18 and TRBJ2-1; possible D gene TRBD1, 5 bases. The germline V and J ends were trimmed by 6 bases and 1 base, with 13 bases remaining between them. Per the germline V gene, CDR1 is KGHSH and CDR2 is LQKENI. The CDR3 has 15 residues. The CDR3 DNA is TGTGCCAGCTCGACCAGGGTAATATCCTACAATGAGCAGTTCTTC. It yields the protein CASSTRVISYNEQFF. Using reference TRBV18 and TRBJ2-1 for the parts outside the CDR3, the full variable domain is NAGVMQNPRHLVRRRGQEARLRCSPMKGHSHVYWYRQLPEEGLKFMVYLQKENIIDESGMPKERFSAEFPKEGPSILRIQQVVRGDSAAYFCASSTRVISYNEQFFGPGTRLTVL.

The chain links TRBV18 to TRBJ1-1; D uncertain. CDR3 size: 14 residues. Germline CDR1 is KGHSH and CDR2 is LQKENI. V lost 2 bases and J lost 1, with 8 bases in between. This CDR3 is CASSPLTQNTEAFF. The CDR3 nucleotides are TGTGCCAGCTCACCATTGACACAGAACACTGAAGCTTTCTTT.

The chain recombines TRBV19 with TRBJ2-2, with 7 nucleotides matching TRBD1. The J segment lost 3 bases and the V segment lost 6 bases, leaving 4 bases of the junction unmatched. From germline, CDR1 is LNHDA and CDR2 SQIVND (reference sequence). CDR3 length: 14 residues. As DNA, the CDR3 is TGTGCCAGTAGGCGGCAGGGGGACACCGGGGAGCTGTTTTTT. Protein sequence: CASRRQGDTGELFF.

The CDR3 sequence is CASSLPGLGGNEQFF. In DNA, the CDR3 is TGTGCCAGCAGCCTCCCGGGACTAGGAGGCAATGAGCAGTTCTTC. The gene calls are TRBV16 and TRBJ2-1, with 8 nucleotides matching TRBD2. J lost 6 bases, V lost 4 bases, and 8 bases had no gene match. This CDR3 comprises 15 residues. Germline-derived CDR1 and CDR2 are KGHSY and FQNENV.

This clone showed up just once. The gene calls are TRBV18 and TRBJ1-5; D is unresolved. This CDR3 is built from 13 residues. CDR1 and CDR2 from the germline V gene are KGHSH and LQKENI. V was trimmed by 6 bases and J by 8 bases, leaving 14 bases between them. This chain's CDR3 is CASSPDGAEPQHF. The CDR3 nucleotides read TGTGCCAGCTCCCCGGACGGCGCAGAGCCCCAGCATTTT.

This rearrangement joins TRBV4-1 to TRBJ1-1; D not resolved. Trimming pared 6 bases from V and 1 base from J, leaving 6 bases between. From germline, CDR1 is MGHRA and CDR2 YSYEKL. CDR3 length: 12 residues. The CDR3 here is CASSRGNTEAFF. CDR3 in DNA: TGCGCCAGCAGTCGGGGGAACACTGAAGCTTTCTTT.

The chain recombines TRBV3-1 (or the pseudogene TRBV3-2) with TRBJ1-2, with D perhaps TRBD1 (5 bases). The ends were cut back, 0 bases at V and 4 bases at J, with 18 bases in the middle. This CDR3 contains 17 residues. Germline assignment: CDR1 LGHDT and CDR2 YNNKEL (reference sequence). CDR3 nucleotides: TGTGCCAGCAGCCAAGACAGTGGTATGAGGGGAGGCTATGGCTACACCTTC. Translated, it gives CASSQDSGMRGGYGYTF.

The V and J genes are TRBV24-1 and TRBJ2-5; 8 bases are shared with TRBD1. Germline-derived CDR1 and CDR2 are KGHDR and SFDVKD. J was trimmed by 2 bases and V by 4 bases; bases with no gene match: 2. The CDR3 has 14 amino acids. The CDR3 nucleotides read TGTGCCACCAGTGAGACAGGGGTACAAGAGACCCAGTACTTC. Translating gives CATSETGVQETQYF.

CDR3 in amino acids: CASSSGLIPPQHF. Written as DNA, the CDR3 is TGTGCCAGCAGTTCAGGGCTTATTCCCCCCCAGCATTTT. The chain has TRBV2 and TRBJ1-5, with D possibly TRBD1 on 5 matching bases. The CDR3 length is 13 residues. Germline V gene lookup returns CDR1 SNHLY and CDR2 FYNNEI. The V and J ends lost 5 bases and 10 bases respectively, with 15 bases between them.

This clone was seen just once. One end of the junction does not line up with germline, which may come from a read error. The gene calls are TRBV7-9 and TRBJ2-3; 7 bases are shared with TRBD1. Germline V lookup: CDR1 SEHNR, CDR2 FQNEAQ (reference sequence). The CDR3 is 14 amino acids. The CDR3: CASSLDFGGQDFFF. The DNA for the CDR3 is TGTGCCAGCAGCTTAGATTTCGGCGGACAGGATTTCTTTTTT.

The genes are TRBV5-1 and TRBJ1-4; unclear D gene. Germline CDR1 reads SGHRS; CDR2 reads YFSETQ. The CDR3 contains 14 residues. The V end was cut by 1 base, the J end by 8 bases, with 12 bases between. The CDR3: CASSLSAKGEKLFF. CDR3 DNA: TGCGCCAGCAGCTTGTCAGCTAAGGGCGAAAAACTGTTTTTT.

V and J are TRBV7-3 and TRBJ2-2; perhaps TRBD1 as D (5 bases). Germline CDR1 SGHTA, CDR2 FQGTGA. The V and J ends lost 5 bases and 4 bases respectively, with 14 bases between them. The CDR3 sequence is 15 residues long. This CDR3 is CASSATAESTGELFF. In DNA, the CDR3 is TGTGCCAGCAGCGCGACAGCTGAGTCCACCGGGGAGCTGTTTTTT.

The V and J genes are TRBV19 and TRBJ2-5, with D possibly matching TRBD1 (7 bases). V lost 5 bases and J 5 bases, leaving 18 bases between the germline ends. CDR1 and CDR2 (germline): LNHDA, SQIVND (reference sequence). The CDR3 has 15 residues. CDR3 coding DNA: TGTGCCAGTAGTGCCATCGAACAGGGGAGGGAGACCCAGTACTTC. This translates into CASSAIEQGRETQYF. The full variable domain, its missing parts supplied by reference TRBV19 and TRBJ2-5, is DGGITQSPKYLFRKEGQNVTLSCEQNLNHDAMYWYRQDPGQGLRLIYYSQIVNDFQKGDIAEGYSVSREKKESFPLTVTSAQKNPTAFYLCASSAIEQGRETQYFGPGTRLLVL.

The CDR3 nucleotides read TGTGCCAGCAGCCCTAGGACAGGGGTATCAGGCTATGGCTACACCTTC. Its protein product is CASSPRTGVSGYGYTF. This chain joins TRBV7-2 and TRBJ1-2, with 9 nucleotides matching TRBD1. Germline loops: CDR1 SGHTA, CDR2 FQGNSA. V shed 5 bases and J 4 bases; nucleotides not matched to a gene: 11. The CDR3 consists of 16 residues.